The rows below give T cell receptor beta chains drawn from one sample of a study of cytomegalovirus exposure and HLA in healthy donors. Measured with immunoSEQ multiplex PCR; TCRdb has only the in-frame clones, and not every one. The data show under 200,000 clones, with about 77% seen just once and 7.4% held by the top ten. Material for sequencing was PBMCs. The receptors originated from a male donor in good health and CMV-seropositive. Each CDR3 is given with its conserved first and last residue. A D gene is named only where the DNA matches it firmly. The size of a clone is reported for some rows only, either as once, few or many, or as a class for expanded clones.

cdr3_nt: TGTGCCAGCAGTGACACAGCAGCTACAAACTATGGCTACACCTTC; cdr3_aa: CASSDTAATNYGYTF; j_call: TRBJ1-2; clone_size: NA; d_call: NA; v_call: TRBV6-1; cdr3_length: 15
cdr3_nt: TGTGCCAGCAGTTACTCGTCAGGGTTCTATGGCTACACCTTC; cdr3_aa: CASSYSSGFYGYTF; j_call: TRBJ1-2; clone_size: NA; d_call: NA; v_call: TRBV6-5; cdr3_length: 14
cdr3_nt: TGTGCCAGCAGCCTCGGCGGGTTTAAAACTGAAGCTTTCTTT; cdr3_aa: CASSLGGFKTEAFF; j_call: TRBJ1-1; clone_size: NA; d_call: NA; v_call: TRBV6-5; cdr3_length: 14
cdr3_nt: TGTGCCACCAGCAGAGTATTAGAGCCCGGTGGCTACACCTTC; cdr3_aa: CATSRVLEPGGYTF; j_call: TRBJ1-2; clone_size: NA; d_call: NA; v_call: TRBV15; cdr3_length: 14
cdr3_nt: TGTGCCAGCAGCCAAGATACTGGCGGGGGGGCCTACGAGCAGTACTTC; cdr3_aa: CASSQDTGGGAYEQYF; j_call: TRBJ2-7; clone_size: NA; d_call: TRBD2; v_call: TRBV4-1; cdr3_length: 16
cdr3_nt: TGTGCCAGCAGTGATTGGGAGGCGATCTCCATATATTTT; cdr3_aa: CASSDWEAISIYF; j_call: TRBJ1-3; clone_size: NA; d_call: NA; v_call: TRBV25-1; cdr3_length: 13
cdr3_nt: TGTGCCAGCAGCCAAGGGGGTGGGACTCCTTTAACAGCTACAGATACGCAGTATTTT; cdr3_aa: CASSQGGGTPLTATDTQYF; j_call: TRBJ2-3; clone_size: NA; d_call: NA; v_call: TRBV4-2; cdr3_length: 19
cdr3_nt: TGTGCCAGCACCCTCTCCGGGGGGGAGACCCAGTACTTC; cdr3_aa: CASTLSGGETQYF; j_call: TRBJ2-5; clone_size: few; d_call: TRBD2; v_call: TRBV6-5; cdr3_length: 13
cdr3_nt: TGCGCCAGCAGCTACAGGGGATACGAGCAGTACTTC; cdr3_aa: CASSYRGYEQYF; j_call: TRBJ2-7; clone_size: NA; d_call: TRBD1; v_call: TRBV5-1; cdr3_length: 12
cdr3_nt: TGTGCCAGCTCACCACCGGGGCAGGGGCTCACAGATACGCAGTATTTT; cdr3_aa: CASSPPGQGLTDTQYF; j_call: TRBJ2-3; clone_size: once; d_call: NA; v_call: TRBV18; cdr3_length: 16
cdr3_nt: TGTGCCAGCAGCTTAGGGGAAGGGGCCAACGTCCTGACTTTC; cdr3_aa: CASSLGEGANVLTF; j_call: TRBJ2-6; clone_size: few; d_call: NA; v_call: TRBV5-8; cdr3_length: 14
cdr3_nt: TGTGCCAGCAGTGACAAGAGCTCTGGGGCCAACGTCCTGACTTTC; cdr3_aa: CASSDKSSGANVLTF; j_call: TRBJ2-6; clone_size: NA; d_call: NA; v_call: TRBV2; cdr3_length: 15
cdr3_nt: TGTGCCAGCAGTCTATACGGCTACGAGCAGTACTTC; cdr3_aa: CASSLYGYEQYF; j_call: TRBJ2-7; clone_size: few; d_call: NA; v_call: TRBV28; cdr3_length: 12
cdr3_nt: TGCAGCGTTGAGTTGGGACAGCCTATAAGCACAGATACGCAGTATTTT; cdr3_aa: CSVELGQPISTDTQYF; j_call: TRBJ2-3; clone_size: NA; d_call: TRBD1; v_call: TRBV29-1; cdr3_length: 16
cdr3_nt: TGCGCCAGCAGCCAAGGGGGACAGACGATTAACTATGGCTACACCTTC; cdr3_aa: CASSQGGQTINYGYTF; j_call: TRBJ1-2; clone_size: NA; d_call: TRBD1; v_call: TRBV4-3; cdr3_length: 16
cdr3_nt: TGTGCCAGCAGCACCGACAGGGGTTCGATTTCACCCCTCCACTTT; cdr3_aa: CASSTDRGSISPLHF; j_call: TRBJ1-6; clone_size: few; d_call: TRBD1; v_call: TRBV5-6; cdr3_length: 15
cdr3_nt: TGTGCCAGCAGTGAAAATCGTATAGGGACAGGGGGTGAAAAACTGTTTTTT; cdr3_aa: CASSENRIGTGGEKLFF; j_call: TRBJ1-4; clone_size: NA; d_call: TRBD1; v_call: TRBV2; cdr3_length: 17
cdr3_nt: TGTGCCAGCAGCCCACAGGGGGCTGGGGCTGAAGCTTTCTTT; cdr3_aa: CASSPQGAGAEAFF; j_call: TRBJ1-1; clone_size: NA; d_call: TRBD1; v_call: TRBV7-6; cdr3_length: 14
cdr3_nt: TGTGCCAGCAGCCAGTTTACCAGTAATTCACCCCTCCACTTT; cdr3_aa: CASSQFTSNSPLHF; j_call: TRBJ1-6; clone_size: NA; d_call: NA; v_call: TRBV5-4; cdr3_length: 14
cdr3_nt: TGTGCCAGCAGTAACTGGGACAGGGGAAACATTCAGTACTTC; cdr3_aa: CASSNWDRGNIQYF; j_call: TRBJ2-4; clone_size: NA; d_call: TRBD1; v_call: TRBV2; cdr3_length: 14
cdr3_nt: TGCGCCAGCAGCCAGGGGGGTCGGGAGCAGTACTTC; cdr3_aa: CASSQGGREQYF; j_call: TRBJ2-7; clone_size: few; d_call: NA; v_call: TRBV4-1; cdr3_length: 12
cdr3_nt: TGTGCCACCAGCACAATGGGCAGGGGCAGCGGGGGGGCTATTTTCCCAGATACGCAGTATTTT; cdr3_aa: CATSTMGRGSGGAIFPDTQYF; j_call: TRBJ2-3; clone_size: NA; d_call: TRBD2; v_call: TRBV15; cdr3_length: 21
cdr3_nt: TGTGCCAGCAGTGGCCCGGGTTCGAGACTAGCGGGGCGGAATGAGCAGTTCTTC; cdr3_aa: CASSGPGSRLAGRNEQFF; j_call: TRBJ2-1; clone_size: NA; d_call: TRBD2; v_call: TRBV27; cdr3_length: 18
cdr3_nt: TGTGCCAGCAAGTTTACCGGGACAGGGGACGGCTACACCTTC; cdr3_aa: CASKFTGTGDGYTF; j_call: TRBJ1-2; clone_size: NA; d_call: TRBD1; v_call: TRBV4-2; cdr3_length: 14
cdr3_nt: TGTGCCAGCAGCTTAGAAGAGGACACTGAAGCTTTCTTT; cdr3_aa: CASSLEEDTEAFF; j_call: TRBJ1-1; clone_size: few; d_call: NA; v_call: TRBV13; cdr3_length: 13